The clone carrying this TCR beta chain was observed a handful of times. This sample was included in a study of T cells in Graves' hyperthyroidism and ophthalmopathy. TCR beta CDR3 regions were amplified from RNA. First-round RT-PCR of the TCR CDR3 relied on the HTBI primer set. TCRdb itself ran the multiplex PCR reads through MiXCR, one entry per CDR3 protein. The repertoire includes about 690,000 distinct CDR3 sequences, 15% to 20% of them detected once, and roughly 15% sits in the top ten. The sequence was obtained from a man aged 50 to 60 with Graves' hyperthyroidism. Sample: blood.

The CDR3 protein is CSADRLAGGVSIQYF. CDR3 sequence (DNA): TGCAGTGCTGATCGACTAGCGGGAGGCGTTAGCATTCAGTACTTC. The chain has TRBV20-1 and TRBJ2-4, with 13 positions matching TRBD2. The V gene's germline CDR1 is DFQATT and CDR2 SNEGSKA (reference sequence). The CDR3 consists of 15 residues. V lost 5 bases and J lost 9; bases outside the gene matches: 10.